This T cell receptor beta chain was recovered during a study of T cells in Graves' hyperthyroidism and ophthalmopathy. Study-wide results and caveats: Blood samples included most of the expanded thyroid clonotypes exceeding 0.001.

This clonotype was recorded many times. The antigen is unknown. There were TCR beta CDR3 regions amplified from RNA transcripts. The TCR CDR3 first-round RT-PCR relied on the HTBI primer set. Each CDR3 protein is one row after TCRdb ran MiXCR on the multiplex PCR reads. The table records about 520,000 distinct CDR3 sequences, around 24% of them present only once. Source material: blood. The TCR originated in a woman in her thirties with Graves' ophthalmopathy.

The CDR3 DNA is TGTGCCAGCAGTTCGGGTGGGGGGCTACAGTCACCCCTCCACTTT. Translating gives CASSSGGGLQSPLHF. The rearrangement joins TRBV6-5 to TRBJ1-6; tentative D call: TRBD1 (6 bases). Germline CDR1 MNHEY, CDR2 SVGAGI. With 4 bases removed from V and 10 bases from J, the gap between germline ends came to 17 bases. The CDR3 runs 15 residues.